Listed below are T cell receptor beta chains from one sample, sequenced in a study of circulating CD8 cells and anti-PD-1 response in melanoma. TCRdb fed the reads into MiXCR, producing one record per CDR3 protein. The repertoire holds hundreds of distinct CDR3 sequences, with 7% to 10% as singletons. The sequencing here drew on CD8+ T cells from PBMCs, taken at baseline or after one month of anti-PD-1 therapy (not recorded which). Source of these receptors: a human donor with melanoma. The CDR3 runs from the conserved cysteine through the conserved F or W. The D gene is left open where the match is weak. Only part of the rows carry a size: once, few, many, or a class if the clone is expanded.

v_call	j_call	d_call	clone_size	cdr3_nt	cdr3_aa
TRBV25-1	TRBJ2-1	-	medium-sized	TGTGCCAGCAACGGAGGCAATGAGCAGTTCTTC	CASNGGNEQFF
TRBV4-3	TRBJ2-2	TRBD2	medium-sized	TGCGCCAGCAGCCAAGATCTAGCGGGGGTTAACACCGGGGAGCTGTTTTTT	CASSQDLAGVNTGELFF
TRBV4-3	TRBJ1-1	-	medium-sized	TGCGCCAGCAGCCAAGATCGGGGAATGAACACTGAAGCTTTCTTT	CASSQDRGMNTEAFF
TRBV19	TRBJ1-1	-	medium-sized	TGTGCCAGTAGTATTATGGACACTGAAGCTTTCTTT	CASSIMDTEAFF
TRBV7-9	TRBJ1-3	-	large	TGTGCCAGCAGCTTCGCAGGGGCCCAGGGAAACACCATATATTTT	CASSFAGAQGNTIYF
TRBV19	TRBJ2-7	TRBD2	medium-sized	TGTGCCAGTAGTATGACTAGCGGGTACGAGCAGTACTTC	CASSMTSGYEQYF
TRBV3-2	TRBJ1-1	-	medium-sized	TGTGCCAGCAGCCACGCAGAGGCACCACAGGGCAACCTCTTATCGAACACTGAAGCTTTCTTT	CASSHAEAPQGNLLSNTEAFF
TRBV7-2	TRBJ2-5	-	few	TGTGCCAGCAGCTTAGTAATGCCGTACGAGACCCAGTACTTC	CASSLVMPYETQYF
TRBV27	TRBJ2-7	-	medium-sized	TGTGCCAGCAGGCTACAGGGAAACTACGAGCAGTACTTC	CASRLQGNYEQYF
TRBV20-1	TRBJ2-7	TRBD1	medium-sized	TGCAGTGCTAGAGACCCCTCTGGCAGGGGGTACATGATGTACGAGCAGTACTTC	CSARDPSGRGYMMYEQYF
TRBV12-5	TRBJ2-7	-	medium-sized	TGTGCTAGTGGTTTGTTCGGGGCCGCCTACGAGCAGTACTTC	CASGLFGAAYEQYF
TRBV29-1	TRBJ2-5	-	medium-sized	TGCAGCGCCTTGACAGAGACCCAGTACTTC	CSALTETQYF
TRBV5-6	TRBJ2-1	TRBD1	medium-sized	TGTGCCAGCGTGGGACAGTTAACATACAATGAGCAGTTCTTC	CASVGQLTYNEQFF
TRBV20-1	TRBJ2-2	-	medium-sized	TGCAGTGCCCTACTAGCTTCGGGGGAGCTGTTTTTT	CSALLASGELFF
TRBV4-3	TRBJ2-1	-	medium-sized	TGCGCCAGCAGCCAAGAGATCGGGGGATACAATGAGCAGTTCTTC	CASSQEIGGYNEQFF
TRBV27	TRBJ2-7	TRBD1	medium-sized	TGTGCCAGCACTCACACCGGGACAGGGATCTACGAGCAGTACTTC	CASTHTGTGIYEQYF
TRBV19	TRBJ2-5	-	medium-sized	TGTGCCAGTTCCGGAATACAGGGTTACGAGACCCAGTACTTC	CASSGIQGYETQYF
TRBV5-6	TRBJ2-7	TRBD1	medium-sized	TGTGCCAGCAGCTTGGCTGTCAGGGGGCCGTCCTTC	CASSLAVRGPSF
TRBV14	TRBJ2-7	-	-	TGTGCCAGCAGCCAAGATCTAGCAGGGCACGCCTACGAGCAGTACTTC	CASSQDLAGHAYEQYF
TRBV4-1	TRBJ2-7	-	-	TGCGCCAGCAGCCAAGCCGCTTGGGGGAGCTCCTACGAGCAGTACTTC	CASSQAAWGSSYEQYF
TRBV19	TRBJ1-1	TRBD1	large	TGTGCCAGTAGTATGGACAGGGAGTTCATGGCTGAAGCTTTCTTT	CASSMDREFMAEAFF
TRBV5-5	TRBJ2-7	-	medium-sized	TGTGCCAGCAGCTGGGACTACGAGCAGTACTTC	CASSWDYEQYF
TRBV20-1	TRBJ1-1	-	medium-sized	TGCAGTGCTAGAGACAGGGTCAAAACTGAAGCTTTCTTT	CSARDRVKTEAFF
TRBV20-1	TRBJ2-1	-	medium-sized	TGCAGTGCTAGAGATCTTGCCAGGGGCTCCTACAATGAGCAGTTCTTC	CSARDLARGSYNEQFF
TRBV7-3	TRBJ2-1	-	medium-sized	TGTGCCAGCAGCACCGACAGTAACAATGAGCAGTTCTTC	CASSTDSNNEQFF
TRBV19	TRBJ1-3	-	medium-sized	TGTGCCAGTAGTATAGGATTCTCTGGAAACACCATATATTTT	CASSIGFSGNTIYF